The rows below give T cell receptor beta chains drawn from one sample of a study of blood T cell repertoires in COVID-19. Repertoires were generated with immunoSEQ multiplex PCR, while TCRdb's copy carries only in-frame clones and drops some. The data contain about 300,000 clones, around 92% of them seen just once; the ten biggest clones take up about 1.7%. The sequenced sample was peripheral blood. The receptors shown here come from a woman younger than 45 with COVID-19, enrolled during active disease. CDR3s include the opening cysteine and the closing phenylalanine or tryptophan. Each record gives: clone size, CDR3 length, V gene, D gene, J gene, CDR3 DNA, CDR3 protein. D genes are given only for firm matches. Not every row has a clone size; where given, it reads once, few, many or a size class.

.,14,TRBV6-6,TRBD1,TRBJ1-5,TGTGCCAGCAGAGACAGGGGCCCGGATCAGCCCCAGCATTTT,CASRDRGPDQPQHF
.,13,TRBV11-1,.,TRBJ1-5,TGTGCCAGCAGGGGCGGGGTTGGTCAGCCCCAGCATTTT,CASRGGVGQPQHF
.,12,TRBV3-1/TRBV3-2,.,TRBJ2-7,TGTGCCAGCAGCCAAACGACAGACGAGCAGTACTTC,CASSQTTDEQYF
.,13,TRBV19,TRBD1,TRBJ1-6,TGTGCCAGTAGCTGGGGACAGGATCCGTCCCTCCACTTT,CASSWGQDPSLHF
.,13,TRBV7-9,.,TRBJ1-2,TGTGCCAGCAGCATCCGGGACAATGGTGGCTACACCTTC,CASSIRDNGGYTF
.,15,TRBV9,TRBD1,TRBJ1-1,TGTGCCAGCAGCGCACGGACAGGGCTGGGGGCTGAAGCTTTCTTT,CASSARTGLGAEAFF
.,14,TRBV5-1,TRBD1,TRBJ1-6,TGCGCCAGCAGCCTACAGGGGAGCAATTCACCCCTCCACTTT,CASSLQGSNSPLHF
.,15,TRBV4-3,.,TRBJ2-5,TGCGCCAGCAGCCGAGTAAGGGACTGGGAAGAGACCCAGTACTTC,CASSRVRDWEETQYF
.,14,TRBV6-5,.,TRBJ1-2,TGTGCCAGCAGTTACTCGGGCACAGGGAACGGCTACACCTTC,CASSYSGTGNGYTF
.,14,TRBV2,.,TRBJ2-1,TGTGCCACGCTGGAGGGGCTAAGGGGCAATGAGCAGTTCTTC,CATLEGLRGNEQFF
.,15,TRBV3-1/TRBV3-2,TRBD1,TRBJ1-3,TGTGCCAGCAGCCTCCCCGGGACAGGGGGAAACACCATATATTTT,CASSLPGTGGNTIYF
.,23,TRBV4-2,.,TRBJ1-3,TGTGCCAGCAGCCAAGAGTGGAGGGGAGAGTATCCCTTTCCGCCGAGCTCTGGAAACACCATATATTTT,CASSQEWRGEYPFPPSSGNTIYF
.,15,TRBV28,TRBD1,TRBJ1-1,TGTGCCAGCAGTTTCAGGGGGGCACTGAACACTGAAGCTTTCTTT,CASSFRGALNTEAFF
.,18,TRBV30,TRBD1,TRBJ1-5,TGTGCCTGGAGTGTGTCCGGCGCAGGGGGCAAGGGTAATCAGCCCCAGCATTTT,CAWSVSGAGGKGNQPQHF
.,15,TRBV5-4,TRBD1,TRBJ2-5,TGTGCCAGCAGCTTGGAGGGACAGGGGGCGAAGACCCAGTACTTC,CASSLEGQGAKTQYF
.,14,TRBV6-5,.,TRBJ1-2,TGTGCCAGCAGTTATAGCGGGGCGCACTATGGCTACACCTTC,CASSYSGAHYGYTF
once,15,TRBV6-5,.,TRBJ1-1,TGTGCCAGCAGCGAGGGTCTCGATTTGGGAACTGAAGCTTTCTTT,CASSEGLDLGTEAFF
.,12,TRBV7-9,.,TRBJ2-2,TGTGCCAGCAGCTTACGCACCGGGGAGCTGTTTTTT,CASSLRTGELFF
.,16,TRBV28,TRBD1,TRBJ2-5,TGTGCCAGCAGTGAAGGGACAGCCAACTTTCAAGAGACCCAGTACTTC,CASSEGTANFQETQYF
once,11,TRBV11-3,.,TRBJ2-5,TGTGCCAGCAGCAGGGGAGAGACCCAGTACTTC,CASSRGETQYF
.,13,TRBV7-2,.,TRBJ1-2,TGTGCCAGCAGCCTAAACCTGGGTAGCGGCTACACCTTC,CASSLNLGSGYTF
.,13,TRBV11-3,TRBD2,TRBJ2-5,TGTGCCAGTTCTAGCGGGGAAGGAGAGACCCAGTACTTC,CASSSGEGETQYF
.,15,TRBV7-8,TRBD2,TRBJ2-2,TGTGCCAGCAGCCCGACTAGCGTGGACACCGGGGAGCTGTTTTTT,CASSPTSVDTGELFF
.,13,TRBV11-1,.,TRBJ1-1,TGTGCCAGCAGCCAACAGGGGAACACTGAAGCTTTCTTT,CASSQQGNTEAFF
.,16,TRBV4-1,TRBD2,TRBJ2-5,TGCGCCAGCAGCCTATCCCTGACTAGCTCATCAGAGACCCAGTACTTC,CASSLSLTSSSETQYF
.,13,TRBV12-3/TRBV12-4,TRBD1,TRBJ1-5,TGTGCCAGCAGTTCAGGGGGCTCTCAGCCCCAGCATTTT,CASSSGGSQPQHF
.,14,TRBV10-1,TRBD1,TRBJ2-1,TGCGCCAGCAGAGCAGGGACAGAGAGGACTGAGCAGTTCTTC,CASRAGTERTEQFF
.,17,TRBV5-1,TRBD1,TRBJ2-5,TGCGCCAGCAGCCACGGACAGGGGGTGGGGATCCAAGAGACCCAGTACTTC,CASSHGQGVGIQETQYF
.,13,TRBV5-6,TRBD1,TRBJ1-2,TGTGCCAGCAGCGCGGGACAGTTCTATGGCTACACCTTC,CASSAGQFYGYTF
few,15,TRBV14,TRBD2,TRBJ2-5,TGTGCCAGCAGCCAAGCCAGGTGGGGGGGAGAGACCCAGTACTTC,CASSQARWGGETQYF
once,15,TRBV4-3,TRBD1,TRBJ1-2,TGCGCCAGCAGCCACACGGGACAGATTAACTATGGCTACACCTTC,CASSHTGQINYGYTF
.,17,TRBV5-5,.,TRBJ1-5,TGTGCCAGCAGTTTCATCCCCCCGGACAGTCTAAATCAGCCCCAGCATTTT,CASSFIPPDSLNQPQHF
.,12,TRBV5-4,.,TRBJ1-4,TGTGCCAGCAGCTTGCCCCCCTCGGAACTGTTTTTT,CASSLPPSELFF
.,12,TRBV24-1,.,TRBJ1-1,TGTGCCACCAGTGAGTCCCTGGGGAGAGCTTTCTTT,CATSESLGRAFF
.,18,TRBV18,.,TRBJ1-4,TGTGCCAGCTCACCACGCCCGGGCAGGGCGGCAACTAATGAAAAACTGTTTTTT,CASSPRPGRAATNEKLFF
.,17,TRBV4-2,TRBD2,TRBJ2-5,TGTGCCAGCAGTCGCGGAACGTCAGCGGGGGGGCAAGAGACCCAGTACTTC,CASSRGTSAGGQETQYF
.,14,TRBV2,TRBD1,TRBJ1-2,TGTGCCAGCAGTGCGAACAGGGGGCGGCAGGGCTACACCTTC,CASSANRGRQGYTF
.,16,TRBV7-8,.,TRBJ2-2,TGTGCCAGCAGCTCCAAAGTGGGCCGCGACACCGGGGAGCTGTTTTTT,CASSSKVGRDTGELFF
.,17,TRBV7-8,.,TRBJ1-2,TGTGCCAGCAGCTTAGCAGCGGGCAGCCCCTGGTACTATGGCTACACCTTC,CASSLAAGSPWYYGYTF
once,14,TRBV28,TRBD1,TRBJ1-2,TGTGCCAGCAGGGACCGACAGGGGCCCTATGGCTACACCTTC,CASRDRQGPYGYTF
.,15,TRBV2,TRBD2,TRBJ2-5,TGTGCCAGCAGTGCAGAGCGGGGGAAACAAGAGACCCAGTACTTC,CASSAERGKQETQYF
.,14,TRBV7-9,.,TRBJ1-1,TGTGCCAGTAAATACTTAACAGGGATTCCTGAAGCTTTCTTT,CASKYLTGIPEAFF
.,17,TRBV6-1,.,TRBJ1-5,TGTGCCAGCAGTGAATATTTGTCGGGATTAGGGAATCAGCCCCAGCATTTT,CASSEYLSGLGNQPQHF
.,15,TRBV11-3,.,TRBJ1-1,TGTGCCAGCAGCTTATTTAGCGGTCAGTTACAAAAAGCTTTCTTT,CASSLFSGQLQKAFF
.,14,TRBV30,.,TRBJ1-4,TGTGCCTGGAGTTCACATACTAATACGGAAAAACTGTTTTTT,CAWSSHTNTEKLFF